Listed below are T cell receptor beta chains from one sample, sequenced in a study of T cells in Graves' hyperthyroidism and ophthalmopathy. A single record per CDR3 protein comes from TCRdb applying MiXCR to the multiplex PCR reads. The table has approximately 710,000 distinct CDR3 sequences, 15% to 20% seen once; the top ten hold about 14%. Input material: blood. These receptor sequences come from a man between 45 and 60 years old with Graves' hyperthyroidism. The CDR3 runs from the conserved cysteine through the conserved F or W. Each record gives: D gene, clone size, V gene, J gene, CDR3 protein, CDR3 DNA. The D gene is left open where the match is weak. Expanded clones are given a class, and other clones once, few, many or no size at all.

d_call: NA
clone_size: many
v_call: TRBV24-1
j_call: TRBJ2-7
cdr3_aa: CATSDYRVNYEQYF
cdr3_nt: TGTGCCACCAGTGACTATAGGGTAAACTACGAGCAGTACTTC

d_call: TRBD2
clone_size: once
v_call: TRBV11-2
j_call: TRBJ2-3
cdr3_aa: CASSRSGLAGGTDTQYF
cdr3_nt: TGTGCCAGCAGCCGATCGGGACTAGCGGGGGGCACAGATACGCAGTATTTT

d_call: TRBD2
clone_size: once
v_call: TRBV20-1
j_call: TRBJ2-1
cdr3_aa: CSARDVTSGSINEQFF
cdr3_nt: TGCAGTGCTAGAGACGTGACTAGCGGGAGTATCAATGAGCAGTTCTTC

d_call: NA
clone_size: many
v_call: TRBV11-2
j_call: TRBJ2-7
cdr3_aa: CASSLQTAEQYF
cdr3_nt: TGTGCCAGCAGCCTACAAACGGCGGAGCAGTACTTC

d_call: NA
clone_size: many
v_call: TRBV7-3
j_call: TRBJ2-7
cdr3_aa: CASSSGALREQYF
cdr3_nt: TGTGCCAGCAGCTCAGGGGCGCTAAGGGAGCAGTACTTC

d_call: TRBD2
clone_size: NA
v_call: TRBV20-1
j_call: TRBJ2-7
cdr3_aa: CSAYTSGGYEQYF
cdr3_nt: TGCAGTGCTTATACTAGCGGGGGATACGAGCAGTACTTC

d_call: TRBD1
clone_size: NA
v_call: TRBV27
j_call: TRBJ1-2
cdr3_aa: CASSPYRGNYGYTF
cdr3_nt: TGTGCCAGCAGTCCGTACAGGGGTAACTATGGCTACACCTTC

d_call: NA
clone_size: many
v_call: TRBV12-3/TRBV12-4
j_call: TRBJ2-3
cdr3_aa: CASSFWGDTQYF
cdr3_nt: TGTGCCAGCAGTTTTTGGGGAGATACGCAGTATTTT

d_call: NA
clone_size: many
v_call: TRBV27
j_call: TRBJ2-1
cdr3_aa: CASSLSASSYNEQFF
cdr3_nt: TGTGCCAGCAGTTTATCTGCTAGCTCCTACAATGAGCAGTTCTTC

d_call: NA
clone_size: NA
v_call: TRBV30
j_call: TRBJ2-2
cdr3_aa: CAWTMGVSGELFF
cdr3_nt: TGTGCCTGGACCATGGGGGTCTCCGGGGAGCTGTTTTTT

d_call: NA
clone_size: few
v_call: TRBV5-1
j_call: TRBJ2-6
cdr3_aa: CASSLDEGLGANVLTF
cdr3_nt: TGCGCCAGCAGCTTGGACGAGGGCCTCGGGGCCAACGTCCTGACTTTC

d_call: NA
clone_size: few
v_call: TRBV27
j_call: TRBJ2-3
cdr3_aa: CASSFGREDTDTQYF
cdr3_nt: TGTGCCAGCAGTTTCGGCAGGGAGGACACAGATACGCAGTATTTT

d_call: NA
clone_size: few
v_call: TRBV28
j_call: TRBJ2-7
cdr3_aa: CASRVPGASYEQYF
cdr3_nt: TGTGCCAGCAGGGTCCCGGGAGCCTCCTACGAGCAGTACTTC

d_call: NA
clone_size: NA
v_call: TRBV30
j_call: TRBJ1-5
cdr3_aa: CAWSVSMNQPQHF
cdr3_nt: TGTGCCTGGAGTGTAAGCATGAATCAGCCCCAGCATTTT

d_call: TRBD2
clone_size: many
v_call: TRBV5-1
j_call: TRBJ2-7
cdr3_aa: CASSLQTSGSSYEQYF
cdr3_nt: TGCGCCAGCAGCCTTCAGACTAGCGGGAGCTCCTACGAGCAGTACTTC

d_call: NA
clone_size: many
v_call: TRBV7-2
j_call: TRBJ2-7
cdr3_aa: CASNPNRANYEQYF
cdr3_nt: TGTGCCAGCAACCCGAATCGGGCAAACTACGAGCAGTACTTC

d_call: TRBD2
clone_size: NA
v_call: TRBV19
j_call: TRBJ2-7
cdr3_aa: CASRRGSGSSYEQYF
cdr3_nt: TGTGCCAGTCGCCGGGGGAGCGGGAGCTCCTACGAGCAGTACTTC

d_call: TRBD2
clone_size: few
v_call: TRBV20-1
j_call: TRBJ2-7
cdr3_aa: CSAPQTSGRAYEQYF
cdr3_nt: TGCAGTGCTCCCCAGACTAGCGGCAGGGCCTACGAGCAGTACTTC

d_call: TRBD1
clone_size: once
v_call: TRBV7-9
j_call: TRBJ2-7
cdr3_aa: CASQETGTGIAYEQYF
cdr3_nt: TGTGCCAGCCAGGAAACCGGGACAGGGATCGCCTACGAGCAGTACTTC

d_call: TRBD1
clone_size: NA
v_call: TRBV19
j_call: TRBJ2-3
cdr3_aa: CASSSGGGTDTQYF
cdr3_nt: TGTGCCAGTAGTTCAGGGGGCGGCACAGATACGCAGTATTTT

d_call: NA
clone_size: few
v_call: TRBV15
j_call: TRBJ1-4
cdr3_aa: CATSRSRDLGREKLFF
cdr3_nt: TGTGCCACCAGCAGATCACGGGACCTTGGGCGGGAAAAACTGTTTTTT

d_call: NA
clone_size: many
v_call: TRBV18
j_call: TRBJ2-5
cdr3_aa: CASSPPAGRETQYF
cdr3_nt: TGTGCCAGCTCACCACCGGCAGGGAGGGAGACCCAGTACTTC

d_call: TRBD1
clone_size: NA
v_call: TRBV3-1
j_call: TRBJ2-7
cdr3_aa: CASSVRQGAIYEQYF
cdr3_nt: TGTGCCAGCAGCGTTCGACAGGGGGCAATTTACGAGCAGTACTTC

d_call: NA
clone_size: many
v_call: TRBV28
j_call: TRBJ2-1
cdr3_aa: CASTPGGATYNEQFF
cdr3_nt: TGTGCCAGCACCCCCGGCGGGGCGACCTACAATGAGCAGTTCTTC

d_call: NA
clone_size: NA
v_call: TRBV20-1
j_call: TRBJ2-7
cdr3_aa: CSARDRGGYRLYEQYF
cdr3_nt: TGCAGTGCTAGAGATCGCGGCGGATATCGTTTATACGAGCAGTACTTC

d_call: TRBD2
clone_size: many
v_call: TRBV25-1
j_call: TRBJ2-2
cdr3_aa: CASSEGLAGTGELFF
cdr3_nt: TGTGCCAGCAGTGAAGGGCTAGCGGGCACCGGGGAGCTGTTTTTT

d_call: TRBD1
clone_size: many
v_call: TRBV27
j_call: TRBJ1-2
cdr3_aa: CASSLRGLNGYTF
cdr3_nt: TGTGCCAGCAGTCTCAGGGGGCTCAATGGCTACACCTTC

d_call: TRBD1
clone_size: NA
v_call: TRBV29-1
j_call: TRBJ2-1
cdr3_aa: CSVERDRGGEQFF
cdr3_nt: TGCAGCGTTGAAAGGGACAGGGGGGGTGAGCAGTTCTTC

d_call: TRBD2
clone_size: few
v_call: TRBV28
j_call: TRBJ2-3
cdr3_aa: CASSIAGATDTQYF
cdr3_nt: TGTGCCAGCAGCATAGCGGGAGCGACAGATACGCAGTATTTT

d_call: NA
clone_size: NA
v_call: TRBV19
j_call: TRBJ2-7
cdr3_aa: CASSHGGRPGEQYF
cdr3_nt: TGTGCCAGTAGTCACGGCGGGCGGCCGGGCGAGCAGTACTTC

d_call: NA
clone_size: many
v_call: TRBV12-3/TRBV12-4
j_call: TRBJ2-7
cdr3_aa: CASTLEGGLNEQYF
cdr3_nt: TGTGCCAGCACCCTCGAGGGGGGGCTGAACGAGCAGTACTTC

d_call: NA
clone_size: NA
v_call: TRBV5-1
j_call: TRBJ2-7
cdr3_aa: CASSPSSNPSYEQYF
cdr3_nt: TGCGCCAGCAGCCCATCTAGCAACCCCTCCTACGAGCAGTACTTC

d_call: NA
clone_size: NA
v_call: TRBV25-1
j_call: TRBJ2-7
cdr3_aa: CASSEDSPYEQYF
cdr3_nt: TGTGCCAGCAGTGAAGACTCGCCCTACGAGCAGTACTTC

d_call: NA
clone_size: many
v_call: TRBV6-6
j_call: TRBJ1-2
cdr3_aa: CASSYSKQVPNYGYTF
cdr3_nt: TGTGCCAGCAGTTACTCGAAGCAGGTCCCTAACTATGGCTACACCTTC

d_call: NA
clone_size: NA
v_call: TRBV19
j_call: TRBJ2-5
cdr3_aa: CASSASDQETQYF
cdr3_nt: TGTGCCAGTAGTGCTTCTGACCAAGAGACCCAGTACTTC

d_call: NA
clone_size: many
v_call: TRBV19
j_call: TRBJ1-2
cdr3_aa: CASSMPSNYREVHGYTF
cdr3_nt: TGTGCCAGTAGTATGCCCTCCAATTACAGGGAGGTTCATGGCTACACCTTC

d_call: NA
clone_size: NA
v_call: TRBV6-5
j_call: TRBJ2-7
cdr3_aa: CASSYFMGSYEQYF
cdr3_nt: TGTGCCAGCAGTTACTTTATGGGGTCCTACGAGCAGTACTTC

d_call: TRBD2
clone_size: NA
v_call: TRBV7-8
j_call: TRBJ2-3
cdr3_aa: CASSPGMTSGTDTQYF
cdr3_nt: TGTGCCAGCAGCCCGGGAATGACTAGCGGGACAGATACGCAGTATTTT

d_call: NA
clone_size: NA
v_call: TRBV14
j_call: TRBJ1-2
cdr3_aa: CASSQDRIGYTF
cdr3_nt: TGTGCCAGCAGCCAAGATCGAATAGGCTACACCTTC

d_call: NA
clone_size: many
v_call: TRBV20-1
j_call: TRBJ2-7
cdr3_aa: CSAPNPSSSYEQYF
cdr3_nt: TGCAGTGCCCCTAACCCCTCGAGCTCCTACGAGCAGTACTTC

d_call: NA
clone_size: NA
v_call: TRBV3-1
j_call: TRBJ2-1
cdr3_aa: CASSQDLRYNEQFF
cdr3_nt: TGTGCCAGCAGCCAAGATTTACGGTACAATGAGCAGTTCTTC

d_call: NA
clone_size: NA
v_call: TRBV27
j_call: TRBJ2-7
cdr3_aa: CASSYSSGVSYEQYF
cdr3_nt: TGTGCCAGCAGTTATTCCTCAGGGGTCTCCTACGAGCAGTACTTC

d_call: TRBD2
clone_size: many
v_call: TRBV2
j_call: TRBJ2-6
cdr3_aa: CAVPRLSGSAGANVLTF
cdr3_nt: TGTGCCGTCCCAAGGCTTAGCGGGAGTGCTGGGGCCAACGTCCTGACTTTC

d_call: TRBD2
clone_size: many
v_call: TRBV28
j_call: TRBJ2-3
cdr3_aa: CASSWSLAGGSDTQYF
cdr3_nt: TGTGCCAGCAGTTGGTCACTAGCGGGAGGATCAGATACGCAGTATTTT

d_call: NA
clone_size: many
v_call: TRBV5-1
j_call: TRBJ2-7
cdr3_aa: CASSPLGDGGEQYF
cdr3_nt: TGCGCCAGCAGCCCGTTAGGAGATGGGGGCGAGCAGTACTTC